This T cell receptor (beta chain) comes out of a study of blood T cell repertoires in COVID-19. Study in general: Nucleic acid was either cDNA or gDNA, and it came from T cells, B-cell-depleted T cells, or PBMCs.

Produced via immunoSEQ multiplex PCR; TCRdb's table is partial and in-frame only. The sample contains approximately 260,000 clones, over 65% of which appear only once. The trim removed 5 bases at V and 0 bases at J, leaving 5 bases unmatched. Germline V CDR1 and CDR2: LNHDA, SQIVND (reference sequence). The CDR3 length is 15 residues. Sequencing was performed on peripheral blood. This clonotype originated in a man between 60 and 70 years old who had recovered from COVID-19. This chain connects TRBV19 to TRBJ2-7; 9 bases are shared with TRBD2. CDR3 coding DNA: TGTGCCAGTAGTCCTAGCGGGATAATCTCCTACGAGCAGTACTTC. Residues: CASSPSGIISYEQYF.